Relative to its sample, the clone carrying this TCR beta chain is medium-sized. Antigen: not known. This entry belongs to a study of T and B cells in COVID-19 patients. At the level of the study: Most recovered patients had mild to moderate COVID-19 treated as outpatients. General study findings and limits: CD4+, regulatory T cell, CD8+ and sorted SARS-CoV-2-responsive or tetramer+ T cells were not yet sequenced. In COVID-19 patients, T cell receptor beta variable and joining gene use was reportedly strongly skewed. Symptomatic-phase blood samples from mildly ill patients and early samples from severe cases were scarce.

Blood genomic DNA input for TRB amplification was about 240-550 ng. Multiplex PCR with BIOMED2 TRB-A/B primer pools amplified TRB rearrangements. TCRdb reprocessed the multiplex PCR reads with MiXCR, giving one entry per CDR3 protein. The table shows approximately 8,000 distinct CDR3 sequences, with 20% to 30% occurring only once. The CDR3 covers 14 residues. V lost 6 bases, J lost 2 bases, and 14 bases lay in between. Germline CDR1 reads LNHDA; CDR2 reads SQIVND (reference sequence). This clonotype was sampled from a human donor with active COVID-19. The specimen was blood. V usage is TRBV19 and J usage is TRBJ2-7, with D perhaps given as TRBD1 or TRBD2 (5 bases each). CDR3 nucleotide sequence: TGTGCCAGTAGCGGGGTAAGGGGACCCTACGAGCAGTACTTC. Its protein is CASSGVRGPYEQYF.